Reported below is one TCR beta chain. The antigen is unknown. This sample is drawn from a study of molecular identifiers for immune sequencing clone quantification. Naive CD8 T cells were picked out by sorting for CD8+CD4-CCR7+CD45RA+. The study's findings and limits: Even with more than 950,000 naive cells present, spiked Jurkat TCR RNA from one cell was reportedly detectable. Sizes of highly expanded clones could be underestimated through identical TCRs sharing a barcode.

Each CDR3 protein gets one entry after TCRdb re-called the PCR reads with MiXCR. Here the sample spans some 680,000 distinct CDR3 sequences, 25% being singletons. The TCR was taken from a human donor in good health. Some libraries in this study had Jurkat cell RNA spiked in. The sample taken for sequencing was naive CD8+ T cells from blood, with Jurkat cell RNA spiked in. Documented subset: FACS-sorted CD8+CD4-CCR7+CD45RA+ naive T cells.

CDR3 sequence: CASSPRGVGLNTEAFF. The CDR3 region has the DNA TGTGCCAGCAGCCCGAGGGGAGTCGGTTTGAACACTGAAGCTTTCTTT. The rearrangement uses TRBV5-4 and TRBJ1-1; perhaps TRBD1 as D (5 bases). The length of the CDR3 is 16 residues. Trimming cost V 4 bases and J 0 bases, with 16 bases left between them. Germline loops: CDR1 SGHNT, CDR2 YYREEE (reference sequence).